These T cell receptor beta chains were read from a single sample in a study of blood T cell repertoires in COVID-19. Here immunoSEQ multiplex PCR was the method, and the copy in TCRdb shows in-frame clones only, minus some. The repertoire consists of approximately 52,000 clones, with 89% occurring once and the leading ten covering approximately 4.9%. Input material: peripheral blood. These receptors all stem from a man aged 55 to 69 with active COVID-19. CDR3s include the opening cysteine and the closing phenylalanine or tryptophan. A D gene is named only where the DNA matches it firmly. Only part of the rows carry a size: once, few, many, or a class if the clone is expanded.

>.|TRBD1|TRBJ2-3|TRBV7-3
TGTGCCAGCAGCCCGTTCACAGGGGCAGATACGCAGTATTTT
CASSPFTGADTQYF
>.|.|TRBJ2-7|TRBV6-2/TRBV6-3
TGTGCCAGCAGTTCAACTAGCCGTAGCTCCTACGAGCAGTACTTC
CASSSTSRSSYEQYF
>.|TRBD1|TRBJ2-2|TRBV2
TGTGCCAGCAGCTTACCGGGACAGGGGGCACCCGGGGAGCTGTTTTTT
CASSLPGQGAPGELFF
>.|.|TRBJ2-7|TRBV6-1
TGTGCCAGCAGTGAAGGGTCTAGCAGCGAGCAGTACTTC
CASSEGSSSEQYF
>.|TRBD2|TRBJ2-7|TRBV6-2/TRBV6-3
TGTGCCAGCAGTTCCCTTCTAGCGGGAGTCTCCTACGAGCAGTACTTC
CASSSLLAGVSYEQYF
>few|.|TRBJ1-5|TRBV11-1
TGTGCCAGCAGCTTAAAACACGTTAATCAGCCCCAGCATTTT
CASSLKHVNQPQHF
>.|.|TRBJ2-1|TRBV11-3
TGTGCCAGCAGCTTAGCGGGGGAGCTAGCCACGAGCAGGCAGTTCTTC
CASSLAGELATSRQFF
>.|TRBD2|TRBJ2-5|TRBV29-1
TGCAGTGTAACAAAAATAGCGGGGTTACAAGAGACCCAGTACTTC
CSVTKIAGLQETQYF
>.|TRBD2|TRBJ2-7|TRBV9
TGTGCCAGCAGCCCTTACGGACTAGCGGGAACGGGGCAGTACTTC
CASSPYGLAGTGQYF
>.|.|TRBJ1-4|TRBV28
TGTGCCAGCAGTTTACCCGGGGTTAATGAAAAACTGTTTTTT
CASSLPGVNEKLFF
>.|.|TRBJ2-7|TRBV24-1
TGTGCCACCAGTGATTCTGACAGTTCCTACGAGCAGTACTTC
CATSDSDSSYEQYF
>.|.|TRBJ1-4|TRBV6-2/TRBV6-3
TGTGCCAGCAGTTCCTCCGGACAGCCTAATGAAAAACTGTTTTTT
CASSSSGQPNEKLFF
>.|.|TRBJ1-3|TRBV11-2
TGTGCCAGCAGCCCGGGAAGGGTGAACTCTGGAAACACCATATATTTT
CASSPGRVNSGNTIYF
>once|.|TRBJ2-6|TRBV9
TGTGCCAGCAGCGTACTTGTTGTCGGGACTGGGGCCAACGTCCTGACTTTC
CASSVLVVGTGANVLTF
>.|TRBD1|TRBJ1-1|TRBV28
TGTGCCAGCAGTCTAACAGGGGTATCCAACACTGAAGCTTTCTTT
CASSLTGVSNTEAFF
>once|TRBD1|TRBJ1-5|TRBV6-2/TRBV6-3
TGTGCCAGCAGTTTCCGGGACAGCAATAGCAATCAGCCCCAGCATTTT
CASSFRDSNSNQPQHF